The TCR beta chain under discussion was sequenced for a study of T cell responses to AZD1222 COVID-19 vaccine. Study findings and constraints: Just 5 to 7 AZD1222 recipients were seropositive at baseline. Close to half of spike-specific TCRs reportedly recognize unmutated variant regions. At 160-218 and 743-854, vaccine-associated CD4 TCRs were dominant, and they spanned spike. Repertoire sampling occurred only after the peak T cell response.

Libraries were prepared by immunoSEQ multiplex PCR; TCRdb keeps only in-frame clonotypes and omits some of them. The sample shows some 200,000 clones, approximately 90% of them seen only once. About this clone itself: Antigen unknown.

Looked up from germline, CDR1 is SGDLS and CDR2 is YYNGEE. V lost 2 bases to trimming and J lost 6 bases, with 23 bases between them. The CDR3 has 17 amino acids. The material sequenced was peripheral blood, taken 28 days after the second dose of the MenACWY control vaccine. This TCR came from an adult who received the MenACWY meningococcal vaccine as a control. The rearrangement links TRBV9 to TRBJ1-1, with D perhaps TRBD1 (6 bases). The CDR3 DNA reads TGTGCCAGCAGCGTTGCGGCGGAGGGCAGGGGACCCGCTGAAGCTTTCTTT. Translation gives CASSVAAEGRGPAEAFF.